This TCR beta chain was sequenced for a study of CD8 T cells in Susac syndrome. A quantity of about 0.5 to 1 ug RNA underwent reverse transcription using random hexamers. TCRdb redid the calling of the immunoSEQ multiplex PCR reads with MiXCR, one entry per CDR3 protein. This sample yields around 170,000 distinct CDR3 sequences, of which almost 96% are seen a single time; approximately 0.1% belongs to the top ten. Sequenced sample: CD4+ T cells from PBMCs. The receptor comes from a human donor with Susac syndrome.

The CDR3: CASSLQTGGSYEQYF. In nucleotides, the CDR3 is TGTGCCAGCAGCTTGCAGACAGGGGGTTCCTACGAGCAGTACTTC. The V gene is TRBV7-3, the J gene TRBJ2-7; 9 bases are shared with TRBD1. The CDR3 covers 15 residues. Germline CDR1 SGHTA, CDR2 FQGTGA. V trimming: 3 bases; J trimming: 1 base; junction bases outside the gene matches: 4.